Listed here is a single T cell receptor beta chain. The antigen is unknown. The assay was immunoSEQ multiplex PCR, and TCRdb's table has in-frame clones only and misses some. The profile shows about 150,000 clones, about 90% of them singletons. Second-dose timings of about 4 or about 12 weeks were pooled. This record comes from a study of T cell responses to AZD1222 COVID-19 vaccine. Whole-study findings and limits: Donors, mostly white British, included more females; clonal diversity was possibly underestimated.

V shed 4 bases, J shed 8 bases, and the junction held 7 bases outside the gene matches. The CDR3 spans 14 residues. CDR1 and CDR2 from the germline V gene are LGHDT and YNNKEL (reference sequence). The TCR was taken from an adult who received the AZD1222 COVID-19 vaccine. Specimen: peripheral blood, collected 28 days after the second AZD1222 dose. V is TRBV3-1 (or the pseudogene TRBV3-2) and J is TRBJ2-2; 7 positions agree with TRBD2. Here the CDR3 DNA reads TGTGCCAGCAGCCGGGACTACCTCTCTGGGGAGCTGTTTTTT. Protein product: CASSRDYLSGELFF.